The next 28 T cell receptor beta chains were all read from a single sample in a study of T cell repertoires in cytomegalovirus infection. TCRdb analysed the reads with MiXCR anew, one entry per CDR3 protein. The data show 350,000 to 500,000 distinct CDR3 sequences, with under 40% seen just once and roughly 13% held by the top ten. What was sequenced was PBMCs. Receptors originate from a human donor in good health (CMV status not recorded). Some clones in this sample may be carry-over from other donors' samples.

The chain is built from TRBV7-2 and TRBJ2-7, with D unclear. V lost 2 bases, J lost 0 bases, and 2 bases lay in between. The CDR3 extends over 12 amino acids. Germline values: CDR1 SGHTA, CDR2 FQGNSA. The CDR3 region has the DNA TGTGCCAGCAGCTTATTCTCCTACGAGCAGTACTTC. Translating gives CASSLFSYEQYF.

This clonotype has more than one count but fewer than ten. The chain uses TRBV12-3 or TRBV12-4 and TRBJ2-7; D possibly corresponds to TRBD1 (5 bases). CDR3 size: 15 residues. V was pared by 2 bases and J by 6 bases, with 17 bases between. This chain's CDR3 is CASSLQTVTLSEQYF. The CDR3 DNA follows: TGTGCCAGCAGTTTACAGACAGTAACCCTAAGCGAGCAGTACTTC.

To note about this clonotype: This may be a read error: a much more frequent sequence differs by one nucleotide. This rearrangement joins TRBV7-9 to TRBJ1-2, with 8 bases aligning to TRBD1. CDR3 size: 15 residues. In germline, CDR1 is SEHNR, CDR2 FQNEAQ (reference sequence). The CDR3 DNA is TGTTCCAGCAGCGGCGGGGGGGACAGGAGATATGGCTACACCTTC. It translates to CSSSGGGDRRYGYTF.

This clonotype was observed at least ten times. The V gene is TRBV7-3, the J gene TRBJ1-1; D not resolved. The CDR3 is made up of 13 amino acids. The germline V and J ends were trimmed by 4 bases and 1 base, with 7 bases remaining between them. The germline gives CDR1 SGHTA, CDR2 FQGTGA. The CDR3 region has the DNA TGTGCCAGCAGCTCTACCAGGAACACTGAAGCTTTCTTT. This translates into CASSSTRNTEAFF.

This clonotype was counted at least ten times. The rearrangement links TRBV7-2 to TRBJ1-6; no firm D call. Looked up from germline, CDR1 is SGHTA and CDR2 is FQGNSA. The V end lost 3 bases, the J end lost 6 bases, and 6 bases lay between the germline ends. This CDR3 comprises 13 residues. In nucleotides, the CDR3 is TGTGCCAGCAGCTTGGAGGTTAATTCACCCCTCCACTTT. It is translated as CASSLEVNSPLHF.

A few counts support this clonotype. The CDR3 region has the DNA TGTGCCAGCAGTTTAGTACCGTCGGGGGGGGACACTGAAGCTTTCTTT. Residues: CASSLVPSGGDTEAFF. The chain combines TRBV12-3 or TRBV12-4 with TRBJ1-1; tentatively, D is TRBD1 (5 bases). The CDR3 length is 16 residues. Trimming left V 1 base short and J 3 bases short, with 15 bases between.

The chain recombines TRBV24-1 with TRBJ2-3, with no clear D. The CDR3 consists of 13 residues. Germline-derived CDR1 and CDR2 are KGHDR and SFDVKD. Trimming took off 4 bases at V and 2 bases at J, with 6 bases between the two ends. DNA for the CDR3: TGTGCCACCAGTGAAGCCGTCACAGATACGCAGTATTTT. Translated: CATSEAVTDTQYF.

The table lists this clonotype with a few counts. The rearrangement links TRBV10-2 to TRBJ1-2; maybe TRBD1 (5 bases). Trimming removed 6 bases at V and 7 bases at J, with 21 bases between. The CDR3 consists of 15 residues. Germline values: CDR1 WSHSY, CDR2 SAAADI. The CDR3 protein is CASSGGDEGLGGYTF. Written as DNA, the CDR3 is TGCGCCAGCAGCGGAGGGGATGAGGGGTTAGGTGGCTACACCTTC.

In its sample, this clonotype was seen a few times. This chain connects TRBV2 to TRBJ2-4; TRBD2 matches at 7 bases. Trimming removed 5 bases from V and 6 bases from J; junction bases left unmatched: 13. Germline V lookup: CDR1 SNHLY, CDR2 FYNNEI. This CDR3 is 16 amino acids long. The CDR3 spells CASSSRTSTSINIQYF. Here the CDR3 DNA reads TGTGCCAGCAGTTCCCGAACATCGACTAGCATAAACATTCAGTACTTC.

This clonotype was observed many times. The CDR3 spells CASSLGQGANTEAFF. DNA of the CDR3: TGTGCCAGCAGCTTGGGACAGGGGGCAAATACTGAAGCTTTCTTT. The V and J genes are TRBV7-8 and TRBJ1-1, with 12 bases that match TRBD1. The junction had 4 bases not matched to a gene; V was cut back by 3 bases and J by 5 bases. Germline-derived CDR1 and CDR2 are SGHVS and FQNEAQ. There are 15 residues in the CDR3. Filled out from reference TRBV7-8 and TRBJ1-1, the complete variable domain reads GAGVSQSPRYKVAKRGQDVALRCDPISGHVSLFWYQQALGQGPEFLTYFQNEAQLDKSGLPSDRFFAERPEGSVSTLKIQRTQQEDSAVYLCASSLGQGANTEAFFGQGTRLTVV.

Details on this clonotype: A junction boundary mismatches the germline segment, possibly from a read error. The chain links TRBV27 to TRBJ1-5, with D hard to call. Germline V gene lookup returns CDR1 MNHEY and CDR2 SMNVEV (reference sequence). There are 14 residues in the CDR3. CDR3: CASSPASSYQPQHF. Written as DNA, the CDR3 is TGTGCCAGCAGTCCAGCGAGTAGCTATCAGCCCCAGCATTTT.

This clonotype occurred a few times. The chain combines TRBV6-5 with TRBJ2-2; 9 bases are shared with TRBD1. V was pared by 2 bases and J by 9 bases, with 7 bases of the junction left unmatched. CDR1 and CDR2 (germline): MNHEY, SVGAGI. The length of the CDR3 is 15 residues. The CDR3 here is CASSYPTGGYRELFF. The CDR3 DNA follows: TGTGCCAGCAGTTACCCAACAGGGGGCTATCGGGAGCTGTTTTTT.

The chain's CDR3 is CASSGWGQEGQNEQFF. CDR3 sequence (DNA): TGCGCCAGCAGCGGGTGGGGACAGGAGGGTCAGAATGAGCAGTTCTTC. The chain employs TRBV5-1 and TRBJ2-1, with 8 bases matching TRBD1. J gave up 7 bases and V 4 bases, and 13 bases lay outside the gene matches. The CDR3 length is 16 residues. The germline CDR1 and CDR2 sequences are SGHRS and YFSETQ.

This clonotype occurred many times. CDR3 sequence reads: CASNDGDRGGKTQYF. CDR3 DNA: TGTGCCAGCAACGACGGGGACAGGGGCGGAAAGACCCAGTACTTC. J is TRBJ2-5 and V is TRBV12-3 or TRBV12-4; 10 bases map to TRBD1. The CDR3 consists of 15 residues. Trimming at V came to 7 bases and at J to 6 bases, leaving 11 bases not matched to a gene.

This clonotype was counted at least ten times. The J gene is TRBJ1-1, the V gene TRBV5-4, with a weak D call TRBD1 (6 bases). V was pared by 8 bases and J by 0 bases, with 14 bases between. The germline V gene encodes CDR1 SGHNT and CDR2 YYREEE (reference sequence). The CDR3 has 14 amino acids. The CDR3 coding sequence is TGTGCCAGTAGCCTCGACAGGCTGAACACTGAAGCTTTCTTT. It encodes CASSLDRLNTEAFF. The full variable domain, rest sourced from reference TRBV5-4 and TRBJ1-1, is ETGVTQSPTHLIKTRGQQVTLRCSSQSGHNTVSWYQQALGQGPQFIFQYYREEENGRGNFPPRFSGLQFPNYSSELNVNALELDDSALYLCASSLDRLNTEAFFGQGTRLTVV.

The CDR3 nucleotides are TGTGCCAGCAGTTTATTACAGCCGGGCACCGGGGAGCTGTTTTTT. It specifies CASSLLQPGTGELFF. The rearrangement joins TRBV12-3 or TRBV12-4 to TRBJ2-2; the D is unclear. V was trimmed by 2 bases and J by 4 bases, leaving 11 bases between them. This CDR3 is built from 15 residues.

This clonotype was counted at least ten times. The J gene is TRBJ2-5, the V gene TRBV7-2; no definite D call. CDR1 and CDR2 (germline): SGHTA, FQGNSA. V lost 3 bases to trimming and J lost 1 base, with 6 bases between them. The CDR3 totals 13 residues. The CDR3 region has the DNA TGTGCCAGCAGCTTTACGATCCAAGAGACCCAGTACTTC. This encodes CASSFTIQETQYF.

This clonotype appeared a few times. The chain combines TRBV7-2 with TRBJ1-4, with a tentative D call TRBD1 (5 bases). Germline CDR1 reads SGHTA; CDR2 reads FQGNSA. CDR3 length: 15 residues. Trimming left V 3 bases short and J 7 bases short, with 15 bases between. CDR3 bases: TGTGCCAGCAGCTTGGGCGGGGGGGTACGTGAAAAACTGTTTTTT. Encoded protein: CASSLGGGVREKLFF.

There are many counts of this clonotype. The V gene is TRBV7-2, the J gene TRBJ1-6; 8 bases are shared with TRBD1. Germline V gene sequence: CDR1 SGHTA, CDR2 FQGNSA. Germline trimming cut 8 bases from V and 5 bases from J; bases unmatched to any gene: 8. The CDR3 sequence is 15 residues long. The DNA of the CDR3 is TGTGCCAGCTCCGACAGGGGAGCGGATAATTCACCCCTCCACTTT. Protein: CASSDRGADNSPLHF.

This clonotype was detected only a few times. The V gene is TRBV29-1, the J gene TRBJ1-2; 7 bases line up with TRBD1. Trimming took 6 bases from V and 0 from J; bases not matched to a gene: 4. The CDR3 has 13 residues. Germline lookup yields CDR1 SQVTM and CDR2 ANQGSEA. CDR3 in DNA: TGCAGCGTGGAACAGGGGTCTAACTATGGCTACACCTTC. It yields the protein CSVEQGSNYGYTF.

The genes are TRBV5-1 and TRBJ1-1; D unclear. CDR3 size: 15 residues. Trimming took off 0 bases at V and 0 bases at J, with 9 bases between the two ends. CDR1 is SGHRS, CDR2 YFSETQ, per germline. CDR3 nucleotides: TGCGCCAGCAGCTTGGTGCCGGCCGTGAACACTGAAGCTTTCTTT. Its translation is CASSLVPAVNTEAFF. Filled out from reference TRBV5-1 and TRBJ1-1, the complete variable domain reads KAGVTQTPRYLIKTRGQQVTLSCSPISGHRSVSWYQQTPGQGLQFLFEYFSETQRNKGNFPGRFSGRQFSNSRSEMNVSTLELGDSALYLCASSLVPAVNTEAFFGQGTRLTVV.

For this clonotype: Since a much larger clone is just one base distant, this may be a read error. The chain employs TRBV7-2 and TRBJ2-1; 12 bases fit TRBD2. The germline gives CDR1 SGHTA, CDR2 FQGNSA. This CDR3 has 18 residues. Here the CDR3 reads CVSSSPLLAGGPHNEQFF. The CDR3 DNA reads TGTGTCAGCAGCTCCCCCTTACTAGCGGGGGGCCCACACAATGAGCAGTTCTTC. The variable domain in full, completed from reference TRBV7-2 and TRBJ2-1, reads GAGVSQSPSNKVTEKGKDVELRCDPISGHTALYWYRQSLGQGLEFLIYFQGNSAPDKSGLPSDRFSAERTGGSVSTLTIQRTQQEDSAVYLCVSSSPLLAGGPHNEQFFGPGTRLTVL.

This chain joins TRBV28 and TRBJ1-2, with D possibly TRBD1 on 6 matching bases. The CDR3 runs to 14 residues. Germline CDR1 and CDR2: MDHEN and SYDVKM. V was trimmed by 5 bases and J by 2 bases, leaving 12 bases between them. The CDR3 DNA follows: TGTGCCAGCAGTCTAGGGACAAGGAACTATGGCTACACCTTC. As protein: CASSLGTRNYGYTF.

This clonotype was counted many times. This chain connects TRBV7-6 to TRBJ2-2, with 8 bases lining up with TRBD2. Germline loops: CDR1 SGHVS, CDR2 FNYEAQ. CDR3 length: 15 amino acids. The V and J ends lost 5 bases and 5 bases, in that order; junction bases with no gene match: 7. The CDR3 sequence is CASSPRTSRTGELFF. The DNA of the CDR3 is TGTGCCAGCAGCCCACGGACTAGCAGAACCGGGGAGCTGTTTTTT.

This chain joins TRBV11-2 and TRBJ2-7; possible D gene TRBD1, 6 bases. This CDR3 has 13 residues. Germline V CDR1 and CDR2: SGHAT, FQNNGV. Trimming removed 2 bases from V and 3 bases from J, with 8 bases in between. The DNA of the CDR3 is TGTGCCAGCAGCTTAAGCAGGGGCTACGAGCAGTACTTC. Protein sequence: CASSLSRGYEQYF. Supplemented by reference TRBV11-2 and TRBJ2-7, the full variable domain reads EAGVAQSPRYKIIEKRQSVAFWCNPISGHATLYWYQQILGQGPKLLIQFQNNGVVDDSQLPKDRFSAERLKGVDSTLKIQPAKLEDSAVYLCASSLSRGYEQYFGPGTRLTVT.

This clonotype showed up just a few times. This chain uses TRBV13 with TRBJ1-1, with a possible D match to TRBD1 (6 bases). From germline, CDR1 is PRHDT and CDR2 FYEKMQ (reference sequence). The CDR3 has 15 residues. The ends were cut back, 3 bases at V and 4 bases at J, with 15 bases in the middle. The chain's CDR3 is CASSFVGGAGTEAFF. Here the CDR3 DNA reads TGTGCCAGCAGCTTTGTCGGGGGCGCGGGCACTGAAGCTTTCTTT.

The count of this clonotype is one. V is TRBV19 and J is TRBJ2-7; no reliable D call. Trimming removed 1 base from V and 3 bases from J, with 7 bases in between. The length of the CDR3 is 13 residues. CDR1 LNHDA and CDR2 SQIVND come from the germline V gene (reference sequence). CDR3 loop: CASSIGVNYEQYF. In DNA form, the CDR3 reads TGTGCCAGTAGTATAGGGGTTAACTACGAGCAGTACTTC.

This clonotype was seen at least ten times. In DNA, the CDR3 is TGTGCCAGTAGTATGAGCAGTGCGTCTACCCAGTACTTC. Translating it yields CASSMSSASTQYF. The chain combines TRBV19 with TRBJ2-5; unclear D gene. V lost 3 bases and J lost 8, with 13 bases in between. The CDR3 contains 13 residues. Germline values: CDR1 LNHDA, CDR2 SQIVND (reference sequence).